This note documents a single T cell receptor (beta chain) sequence. What this receptor recognizes is not known. No clone much larger than this one lies a single base away; base qualities are absent. The source of the sample is a study of blood T cell repertoires in COVID-19 (dated by TCRdb to about 2020). Turning to the overall study: The collaborator samples originated in the United States, Italy and Spain and spanned the acute and convalescent phases of COVID-19. Deeply sampled blood TCRbeta repertoires from subjects exposed to, actively infected with, or recovered from COVID-19 were included in the dataset. The prospective study material was composed of cDNA or gDNA derived from T cells, B-cell-depleted T cells, or PBMCs. The sample metadata nearly always contained a de-identified subject ID, COVID-19 status, age in years and sex. HLA class I and class II types, where available, came from metadata supplied by the sample provider rather than from assay-based typing. The repertoires were made available in a free public database intended to serve as a resource for research on the immune response to SARS-CoV-2. Samples were obtained from the ongoing ImmuneRACE study (first 160 participants) and from 1,200 or so subjects provided by 6 global collaborators.

Study-level results and caveats: The amount of clinical and demographic metadata varied by source and participant and was provided uncurated.

Each collaborating institution followed its own protocols to collect whole blood in K2EDTA tubes. For TCRbeta analysis, collaborators shipped samples in one of three forms: frozen whole blood, isolated PBMCs, or DNA extracted from either of those sample types. TCRbeta CDR3 regions were amplified from genomic DNA by means of the immunoSEQ Assay, a bias-controlled multiplex PCR. On the authors' methods: Within the assay, amplification of reference gene primers was used to estimate how many nucleated cells each sample contained. To quantify the absolute abundance of each unique TCRbeta CDR3 rearrangement, sequence reads were collapsed and filtered. For each sample, productive Simpson clonality was calculated as the square root of Simpson's diversity index across productive rearrangements. TCRdb mirrors the immuneACCESS table, restricted to in-frame sequences. Some clones are absent from its copies; in checked studies, under half trace to an unresolved V gene, and the reason for the others is unknown. For V, J and clone size, that table is used; D and trimming come from the DNA. The sample table holds hundreds of thousands of clones, of which 84% were seen once. Approximately 9% of the sample belongs to the ten largest clones.

The germline V gene (reference sequence) supplies CDR1 LGHDT and CDR2 YNNKEL. Including cysteine and phenylalanine, the CDR3 has 14 amino acids. Here the CDR3 DNA is all that survives: 42 bases in frame from base 1. Trimming takes 0 bases from V and 6 bases from J, and the germline ends sit 11 bases apart. The sample was peripheral blood. The sequence was collected from a human donor in a cohort sampled during active COVID-19. The sequence is built from TRBV3-1 (or the pseudogene TRBV3-2) and TRBJ1-1, with the D gene not confidently named. The nucleotide sequence is given as TGTGCCAGCAGCCAAGAAGACGGGTACGCTGAAGCTTTCTTT. This yields the protein CASSQEDGYAEAFF.